This T cell receptor beta chain was captured in a study of patients and donors after allogeneic stem cell transplantation. TCRdb re-derived calls from the RT-PCR reads in MiXCR, one entry per CDR3 protein. The table includes hundreds of thousands of distinct CDR3 sequences, 16% detected once. CDR1 is SNHLY, CDR2 FYNNEI, per germline. Trimming took 6 bases from V and 3 from J; bases not matched to a gene: 8. The CDR3 runs to 15 residues. This clonotype was obtained from a human donor who was either an allogeneic HSCT recipient or a stem cell or donor lymphocyte infusion donor (not recorded which). It is not recorded whose cells these are; they may come from a transplant donor. Sample: blood, either unsorted or a sorted T cell fraction (not recorded which). This sequence joins TRBV2 and TRBJ2-1; TRBD1 matches 7 bases. Here the CDR3 reads CASRPTGKHYNEQFF. The CDR3 DNA reads TGTGCCAGCAGACCGACAGGGAAACACTACAATGAGCAGTTCTTC.